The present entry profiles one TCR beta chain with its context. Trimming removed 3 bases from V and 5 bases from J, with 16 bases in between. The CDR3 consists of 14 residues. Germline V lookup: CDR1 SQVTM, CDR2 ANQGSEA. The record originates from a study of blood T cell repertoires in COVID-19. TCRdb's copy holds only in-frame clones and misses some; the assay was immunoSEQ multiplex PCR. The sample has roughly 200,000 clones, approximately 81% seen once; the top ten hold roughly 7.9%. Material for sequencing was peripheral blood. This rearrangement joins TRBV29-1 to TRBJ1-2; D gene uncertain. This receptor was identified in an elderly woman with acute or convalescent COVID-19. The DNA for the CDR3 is TGCAGCGTTGACGGGGAGGGAGTTGGGTATGGCTACACCTTC. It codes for CSVDGEGVGYGYTF. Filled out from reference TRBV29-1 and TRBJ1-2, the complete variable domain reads SAVISQKPSRDICQRGTSLTIQCQVDSQVTMMFWYRQQPGQSLTLIATANQGSEATYESGFVIDKFPISRPNLTFSTLTVSNMSPEDSSIYLCSVDGEGVGYGYTFGSGTRLTVV.